This T cell receptor (beta chain) was sequenced for a study of shared clonotypes between healthy human individuals (dated by TCRdb to 2019 to 2021). In the study overall: The cohort comprised two women and a few men aged 18 to 49 years. Per donor, three plates each were used for CD4 naive and CD4 memory, two for CD8 naive, and one for CD8 memory. To increase sequencing depth and limit assay-specific biases, different laboratories used diverse techniques to prepare libraries and sequence TCR repertoires. To estimate repertoire size and how much clonotypes are shared between individuals, the study performed deep sequencing of blood TCR repertoires from a handful of healthy adults. Each donor's leukapheresis produced roughly between roughly 0.9 and 8.9 billion PBMCs. Results the study describes overall, beyond this receptor: Even with the large sequencing depth, rarefaction of the sorted-subset datasets indicated that sequencing was incomplete. Based on pairwise subsampling, the degree of clonotype sharing among donors was expected to be affected by sequencing depth. Higher generation probabilities were observed for clonotypes shared by all four sorted-subset donors than for non-shared clonotypes. The small number of donors limited the genetic and exposure-history diversity represented. Only blood was sampled, and tissue TCR repertoires likely differ from those in blood. Estimated clonotype richness was generally larger for naive than for memory subsets. Approximately 5% of naive CD4, 3.5% of naive CD8, roughly 2.4% of memory CD4, and about 0.4% of memory CD8 clonotypes were shared across several donors.

CD8 naive samples were obtained by positive selection for CCR7 among CD45RO-negative cells, yielding a CD45RA+CCR7+ population from which TemRA cells were excluded. Healthy HIV-negative adults with no recently reported acute infections or vaccinations were included as donors. All donors were Caucasian adults living in Nashville, Tennessee, USA. After blood collection by leukapheresis, PBMCs were isolated using Ficoll-Histopaque density gradient centrifugation and then cryopreserved in the vapor phase of liquid nitrogen. Analytical flow cytometry was used to check the purity and quantity of every magnetically sorted T cell population. Each sorted fraction had its genomic DNA isolated and then quantified by UV absorbance on a Nanodrop 2000c. Using the deep immunoSEQ assay, TCR CDR3 regions were amplified from genomic DNA by multiplex PCR. Extracted genomic DNA from each cell subset was spread evenly across all wells of several immunoSEQ 96-well plates, with each plate serving as a replicate. For sorted subsets, each replicate PCR was loaded with about 0.2 ug genomic DNA, equivalent to 30,000 to 35,000 T cell genomes. The purified libraries were quantified using a Qubit 3.0 fluorometer, sized with a Bioanalyzer 2100, and then quantified again using the KAPA Library Quantification kit. A separate single-read 150-cycle Illumina NextSeq 550 flow cell was used to sequence each immunoSEQ 96-well plate. The source study handled its data this way. Because the immunoSEQ output included only junctional sequences and no quality scores, the filtering could not be the same as the filtering used for full-length reads. To assign V/J genes and CDR3, sequences were annotated against IMGT germline references using PyIR, a Python wrapper for IgBLAST v1.9. Reads were removed for weak V/J assignments (E-value above 1e-6), missing CDR3, stop codons, out-of-frame junctions, or ambiguous translated residues. V3J clonotypes were defined as sequences sharing an identical inferred V gene, J gene, and CDR3 amino acid sequence. To compute the percentage overlap between repertoires, the number of shared unique clonotypes was divided by the size of the smaller repertoire. Repertoire richness was assessed with RTK rarefaction, the Chao1 estimator, and Recon v2.1 estimates of unobserved clonotypes. For all TCRbeta clonotypes obtained by the gDNA method from a handful of donors, generation probabilities were computed with OLGA. Drawn from immuneACCESS, this table holds only the in-frame rearrangements with V and J called that TCRdb kept. Clones are partly lost; checked studies trace under half to an unresolved V gene and leave the rest unexplained. The D gene and trimming were derived from the DNA, and the V and J assignments and clone size from that table. In all, the sample holds some 2 million clones, and just under 95% of those were seen once. The top ten clonotypes cover 1.2% of the sample.

The CDR3 sequence holds 16 residues, the cysteine and phenylalanine included. Only the CDR3 DNA stays, 48 bases, in frame from base 1. The germline V gene provides CDR1 SNHLY and CDR2 FYNNEI. V sheds 4 bases and J sheds 1 base, leaving 17 bases between their ends. Details on this clone: The target of this receptor is not known. One base away there is no much larger clone; base qualities are not given.

Here the chain combines TRBV2 and TRBJ2-7; TRBD1 is a weak D gene call, 6 bases matching. The sample consisted of naive CD8+ T cells sorted from blood. The label giving this sample's cell subset or site can be read as: CD45RA+CCR7+. This sequence was found in a man in his late teens or twenties in good health. In nucleotide form, the sequence is TGTGCCAGCAGTGTAGGGCTGGGGGCTCGGTCCTACGAGCAGTACTTC. Translated, this gives CASSVGLGARSYEQYF. Outside the CDR3, residues come from the reference TRBV2 and TRBJ2-7 proteins, so the full variable domain is: EPEVTQTPSHQVTQMGQEVILRCVPISNHLYFYWYRQILGQKVEFLVSFYNNEISEKSEIFDDQFSVERPDGSNFTLKIRSTKLEDSAMYFCASSVGLGARSYEQYFGPGTRLTVT.